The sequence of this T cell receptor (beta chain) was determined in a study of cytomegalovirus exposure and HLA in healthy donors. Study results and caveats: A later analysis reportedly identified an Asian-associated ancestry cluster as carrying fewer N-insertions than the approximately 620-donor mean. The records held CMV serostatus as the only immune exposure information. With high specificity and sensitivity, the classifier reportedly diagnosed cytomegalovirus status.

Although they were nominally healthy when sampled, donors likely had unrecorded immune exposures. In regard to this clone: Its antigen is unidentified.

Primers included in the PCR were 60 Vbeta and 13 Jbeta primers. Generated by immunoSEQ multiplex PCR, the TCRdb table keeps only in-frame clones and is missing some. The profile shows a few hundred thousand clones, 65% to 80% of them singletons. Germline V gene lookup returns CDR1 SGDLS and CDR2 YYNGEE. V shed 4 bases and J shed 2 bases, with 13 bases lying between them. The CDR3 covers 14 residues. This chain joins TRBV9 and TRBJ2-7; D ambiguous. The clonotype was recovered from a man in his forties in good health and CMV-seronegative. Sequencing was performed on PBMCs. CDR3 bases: TGTGCCAGCAGCCCAGGCTCGGTTCCCTACGAGCAGTACTTC. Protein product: CASSPGSVPYEQYF.